This T cell receptor beta chain was recorded in a study of shared clonotypes between healthy human individuals. This clone appeared once. What it binds is not known. The same CDR3 can be traced to other DNA sequences in this sample. Healthy HIV-negative adults with no recent acute infections or vaccinations were recruited as donors. Study observations and caveats: Naive subsets typically showed greater estimated richness than memory subsets.

Germline CDR1 is MDHEN and CDR2 is SYDVKM. The length of the CDR3 is 14 residues. Between the trimmed V and J ends, which lost 4 bases and 0 bases, there was a span of 7 bases. Per the study methods: With immunoSEQ giving junction-only sequences and no quality scores, filtering differed. Here immunoSEQ multiplex PCR was the method, and the copy in TCRdb shows in-frame clones only, minus some. V and J calls and clone size are those listed in that table; D and trimming were worked out from the DNA. Seen here are some 2.3 million clones, approximately 93% observed once, and the top ten hold roughly 0.36%.

Sample: naive CD4+ T cells from PBMCs. The subset denotes: CD45RA+ positively selected. This TCR was recovered from a man between 18 and 29 years old in good health. Some clones in this sample may be carry-over from other donors' samples. The genes are TRBV28 and TRBJ2-1, with D unresolved. As DNA, the CDR3 is TGTGCCAGCAGTTCAGGCTCCTCCTACAATGAGCAGTTCTTC. It yields the protein CASSSGSSYNEQFF.